This passage covers 21 T cell receptor beta chains from one sample sequenced in a study of blood T cell repertoires in COVID-19. Using immunoSEQ multiplex PCR, the repertoire was profiled, and TCRdb retains in-frame clones only, with some absent. The repertoire holds roughly 70,000 clones, with 91% as singletons. The sequenced sample was peripheral blood. All receptors come from a man between 45 and 60 years old with COVID-19, enrolled during active disease.

This clone occurred once. The J gene is TRBJ1-2, the V gene TRBV7-9, with D tentatively TRBD1 (5 bases). This CDR3 contains 14 residues. Germline CDR1 SEHNR, CDR2 FQNEAQ (reference sequence). Trimming pared 4 bases from V and 4 bases from J, leaving 13 bases between. The chain's CDR3 is CASSSEARAYGYTF. The CDR3 nucleotides read TGTGCCAGCAGCTCCGAGGCCAGGGCCTATGGCTACACCTTC. The entire variable domain, with the rest obtained from reference TRBV7-9 and TRBJ1-2, is as follows: DTGVSQNPRHKITKRGQNVTFRCDPISEHNRLYWYRQTLGQGPEFLTYFQNEAQLEKSRLLSDRFSAERPKGSFSTLEIQRTEQGDSAMYLCASSSEARAYGYTFGSGTRLTVV.

V and J are TRBV3-1 (or the pseudogene TRBV3-2) and TRBJ2-2, with 8 bases that match TRBD1. J was trimmed by 4 bases and V by 0 bases; bases with no gene match: 1. From germline, CDR1 is LGHDT and CDR2 YNNKEL (reference sequence). The CDR3 covers 15 residues. DNA of the CDR3: TGTGCCAGCAGCCAAGAAGGACAGGGCACCGGGGAGCTGTTTTTT. This translates into CASSQEGQGTGELFF.

The chain is built from TRBV25-1 and TRBJ2-3; no clear D gene. CDR1 and CDR2 (germline): MGHDK, SYGVNS. The CDR3 is made up of 12 amino acids. Trimming took 4 bases from V and 4 from J, leaving 6 bases between them. CDR3 sequence reads: CASSGLPDTQYF. The CDR3 DNA sequence: TGTGCCAGCAGTGGGCTCCCAGATACGCAGTATTTT.

The CDR3 reads CASSVPRTGSEKLFF. The DNA for the CDR3 is TGTGCCAGCAGCGTCCCCCGAACAGGGAGTGAAAAACTGTTTTTT. The chain combines TRBV9 with TRBJ1-4; a possible D gene is TRBD1 (6 bases). The V end lost 2 bases, the J end lost 7 bases, and 15 bases lay between the germline ends. The germline gives CDR1 SGDLS, CDR2 YYNGEE. CDR3 length: 15 residues.

The table lists this clone with a few counts. The chain links TRBV5-1 to TRBJ2-3, with 8 bases fitting TRBD1. CDR1 SGHRS and CDR2 YFSETQ come from the germline V gene. The CDR3 runs to 16 residues. V shed 1 base and J 2 bases; nucleotides not matched to a gene: 6. This CDR3 is CASSLTGTGNTDTQYF. DNA for the CDR3: TGCGCCAGCAGCTTGACCGGGACAGGTAACACAGATACGCAGTATTTT.

This clone appeared once. J is TRBJ1-6 and V is TRBV19; TRBD1 matches 9 bases. The CDR3 is made up of 16 amino acids. CDR1 is LNHDA and CDR2 is SQIVND in the germline V gene (reference sequence). J lost 7 bases, V lost 4 bases, and 8 bases had no gene match. The CDR3 here is CASSRSRDRVNSPLHF. CDR3 DNA sequence: TGTGCCAGTAGTAGGTCGCGGGACAGGGTGAATTCACCCCTCCACTTT.

This chain's CDR3 is CASSYPGQGGTEAFF. The CDR3, as DNA: TGTGCCAGCAGTTACCCCGGACAGGGGGGCACTGAAGCTTTCTTT. The chain couples TRBV6-2 or TRBV6-3 to TRBJ1-1; 10 positions agree with TRBD1. Germline V gene sequence: CDR1 MNHEY, CDR2 SVGEGT. The junction had 4 bases not matched to a gene; V was cut back by 2 bases and J by 4 bases. The CDR3 consists of 15 residues.

The V call is TRBV19, the J call TRBJ1-1; D may be TRBD1 (6 bases). This CDR3 is built from 16 residues. V was trimmed by 5 bases and J by 1 base, leaving 17 bases between them. Germline CDR1 LNHDA, CDR2 SQIVND (reference sequence). The CDR3 here is CASSHLRQAGNTEAFF. CDR3 sequence (DNA): TGTGCCAGTAGTCACCTAAGACAGGCGGGGAACACTGAAGCTTTCTTT.

The chain uses TRBV19 and TRBJ2-3; TRBD2 is a possible D gene (6 bases). Trimming cost V 10 bases and J 1 base, with 12 bases left between them. The CDR3 spans 13 residues. The germline gives CDR1 LNHDA, CDR2 SQIVND (reference sequence). CDR3 coding DNA: TGTGCCACCTCGCCGGGGGGCACAGATACGCAGTATTTT. Amino acid sequence: CATSPGGTDTQYF.

The chain recombines TRBV6-2 or TRBV6-3 with TRBJ2-1, with 14 bases that match TRBD2. Germline CDR1 reads MNHEY; CDR2 reads SVGEGT. Trimming cost V 5 bases and J 5 bases; bases outside gene matches: 14. This CDR3 contains 19 residues. The CDR3 region has the DNA TGTGCCAGCAGTCCATCGGGACTAGCGGGAGTACTAGGGAACAATGAGCAGTTCTTC. Translating it yields CASSPSGLAGVLGNNEQFF.

The V and J genes are TRBV7-2 and TRBJ1-2; no reliable D call. Looked up from germline, CDR1 is SGHTA and CDR2 is FQGNSA. This CDR3 contains 16 residues. V lost 2 bases and J 7 bases, leaving 20 bases between the germline ends. The CDR3 protein is CASSLLVGDAGGGYTF. The DNA of the CDR3 is TGTGCCAGCAGCTTACTAGTTGGCGACGCCGGCGGTGGCTACACCTTC.

This clone was seen once. The chain has TRBV21-1 and TRBJ1-1; the listed D gene, TRBD1, was not tested against the DNA. TRBV21-1 is marked as a pseudogene. This CDR3 contains 15 residues. The CDR3 DNA is TGTGCCAGCAGCACCTTTGGACAGGGCTTCTCTGAAGCTTTCTTT. It specifies CASSTFGQGFSEAFF.

This chain uses TRBV24-1 with TRBJ2-3; no firm D call. Germline CDR1 reads KGHDR; CDR2 reads SFDVKD. CDR3 length: 13 amino acids. The V end was cut by 0 bases, the J end by 5 bases, with 5 bases between. The CDR3 loop is CATSDLYLDTQYF. As DNA, the CDR3 is TGTGCCACCAGTGATTTGTATTTAGATACGCAGTATTTT.

This clone has just a few counts. The genes are TRBV10-3 and TRBJ1-1, with D perhaps TRBD1 (6 bases). This CDR3 region has 13 residues. Germline values: CDR1 ENHRY, CDR2 SYGVKD. V lost 11 bases to trimming and J lost 1 base, with 14 bases between them. The chain's CDR3 is CAVRYRENTEAFF. The CDR3, as DNA: TGTGCCGTACGTTACAGGGAGAACACTGAAGCTTTCTTT.

This chain joins TRBV27 and TRBJ2-7, with a weak D call TRBD1 (6 bases). The germline gives CDR1 MNHEY, CDR2 SMNVEV (reference sequence). V lost 2 bases and J 4 bases, leaving 15 bases between the germline ends. There are 15 residues in the CDR3. The CDR3 coding sequence is TGTGCCAGCAGTTTACCCCGGACAGAGATATACGAGCAGTACGTC. Residues: CASSLPRTEIYEQYV.

This chain joins TRBV7-9 and TRBJ2-5, with TRBD1 identical over 7 bases. Germline CDR1 is SEHNR and CDR2 is FQNEAQ (reference sequence). The CDR3 has 15 residues. After removal of 6 bases from V and 2 bases from J, the junction contained 9 bases not matched to a gene. The CDR3 coding sequence is TGTGCCAGCAGACAAGGGGGCGCGTTTCAAGAGACCCAGTACTTC. As protein: CASRQGGAFQETQYF.

The chain uses TRBV2 and TRBJ1-1; D remains unclear. There are 13 residues in the CDR3. Germline V lookup: CDR1 SNHLY, CDR2 FYNNEI. Deletions cut 4 bases from V and 2 bases from J, with 8 bases between. The CDR3 coding sequence is TGTGCCAGCAGTGGAGGTCGAAACACTGAAGCTTTCTTT. This gives the protein CASSGGRNTEAFF.

The chain joins TRBV5-6 to TRBJ1-5; 10 bases align to TRBD1. V was pared by 2 bases and J by 5 bases, with 1 base of the junction left unmatched. In germline, CDR1 is SGHDT, CDR2 YYEEEE. This CDR3 has 14 amino acids. This CDR3 is CASSLGTGDQPQHF. The CDR3 DNA sequence: TGTGCCAGCAGCTTAGGGACAGGGGATCAGCCCCAGCATTTT.

This clone was detected only a few times. This chain connects TRBV28 to TRBJ2-2, with unresolved D. CDR1 is MDHEN, CDR2 SYDVKM, per germline. The CDR3 sequence is 15 residues long. Trimming stripped 6 bases from V and 5 bases from J, with 16 bases between. CDR3 nucleotide sequence: TGTGCCAGCAGATCCCCCCTGGGCACAACCGGGGAGCTGTTTTTT. Its translation is CASRSPLGTTGELFF.

This sequence joins TRBV6-5 and TRBJ1-2, with a tentative D call TRBD1 (6 bases). Germline CDR1 reads MNHEY; CDR2 reads SVGAGI. The CDR3 runs to 14 residues. Trimming took 6 bases from V and 4 from J, leaving 15 bases between them. DNA of the CDR3: TGTGCCAGCAGAGGAAGTACAGGGATCTATGGCTACACCTTC. Translation gives CASRGSTGIYGYTF.

The chain employs TRBV9 and TRBJ2-5; D is unresolved. The germline gives CDR1 SGDLS, CDR2 YYNGEE. V was pared by 3 bases and J by 4 bases, with 16 bases between. This CDR3 is 15 amino acids long. CDR3 residues: CASSANPRSPETQYF. The CDR3 DNA is TGTGCCAGCAGCGCCAACCCGCGGTCGCCAGAGACCCAGTACTTC.